Each of the 11 T cell receptor beta chains below was sequenced from the same sample in a study of shared clonotypes between healthy human individuals. Libraries were prepared by immunoSEQ multiplex PCR; TCRdb keeps only in-frame clonotypes and omits some of them. The sample lists about 470,000 clones; roughly 77% were seen once. The sequencing input was PBMCs. The source is a woman between 35 and 50 years old in good health. Some clones in this sample may be carry-over from other donors' samples.

This clone came up once. V is TRBV6-6 and J is TRBJ2-1; a weak D match, TRBD1 (5 bases). The CDR3 is made up of 15 amino acids. V dropped 7 bases and J dropped 3 bases, with 16 bases sitting between them. Germline CDR1 reads MNHNY; CDR2 reads SVGAGI (reference sequence). This CDR3 is CASIQGPGLYNEQFF. In DNA, the CDR3 is TGTGCCAGCATCCAAGGGCCAGGGCTCTACAATGAGCAGTTCTTC.

The rearrangement joins TRBV28 to TRBJ1-1; 9 bases agree with TRBD1. Germline-derived CDR1 and CDR2 are MDHEN and SYDVKM. Trimming removed 6 bases from V and 5 bases from J; junction bases left unmatched: 7. The CDR3 covers 14 residues. Here the CDR3 reads CASSPTGGRTEAFF. CDR3 bases: TGTGCCAGCAGCCCAACAGGGGGCCGGACTGAAGCTTTCTTT.

The gene calls are TRBV5-1 and TRBJ2-3, with 15 bases identical to TRBD2. This CDR3 comprises 16 residues. Trimming removed 2 bases from V and 5 bases from J; junction bases left unmatched: 3. CDR1 SGHRS and CDR2 YFSETQ come from the germline V gene. The CDR3 DNA is TGCGCCAGCAGCTTAGGACTAGCGGGAGGGAAAGATACGCAGTATTTT. Residues: CASSLGLAGGKDTQYF.

V is TRBV5-6 and J is TRBJ2-1; weak D call: TRBD2 (5 bases). CDR1 is SGHDT, CDR2 YYEEEE, per germline. Trimming cost V 4 bases and J 5 bases, with 19 bases left between them. CDR3 size: 16 residues. For the CDR3, the DNA is TGTGCCAGCAGCCCATCCCCCTTCCGGGAAAACAATGAGCAGTTCTTC. This codes for CASSPSPFRENNEQFF.

The V and J genes are TRBV21-1 and TRBJ1-1. TRBV21-1 is a listed pseudogene. The length of the CDR3 is 12 residues. CDR3 sequence reads: CASTPGSTEAFF. Here the CDR3 DNA reads TGTGCCAGCACCCCAGGGAGTACTGAAGCTTTCTTT.

The chain couples TRBV10-1 to TRBJ2-1, with 14 bases that match TRBD2. The CDR3 contains 14 residues. The junction had 6 bases not matched to a gene; V was cut back by 8 bases and J by 9 bases. The germline CDR1 and CDR2 sequences are WNHNN and SYGVQD (reference sequence). This CDR3 is CASSGTSGSAEQFF. CDR3 DNA: TGCGCCAGCTCCGGGACTAGCGGGAGTGCTGAGCAGTTCTTC.

The rearrangement joins TRBV4-1 to TRBJ1-5; 7 positions agree with TRBD1. CDR3 length equals 14 residues. Germline V gene lookup returns CDR1 MGHRA and CDR2 YSYEKL. J gave up 5 bases and V 3 bases, and 4 bases lay outside the gene matches. CDR3 sequence reads: CASSQGQSYQPQHF. CDR3 coding DNA: TGCGCCAGCAGCCAGGGACAGAGTTATCAGCCCCAGCATTTT.

A few counts support this clone. The chain employs TRBV2 and TRBJ1-5, with D perhaps TRBD1 (6 bases). The CDR3 length is 15 residues. The ends were cut back, 7 bases at V and 0 bases at J, with 13 bases in the middle. Germline-derived CDR1 and CDR2 are SNHLY and FYNNEI. The CDR3 spells CASMRTVNSNQPQHF. The CDR3 DNA reads TGTGCCAGCATGCGGACAGTAAATAGCAATCAGCCCCAGCATTTT.

Remarks on this clone: This same CDR3 is encoded by further DNA sequences in the sample. For the CDR3, the DNA is TGTGCCAGCAGCGTAGGGGGACAGGGGGCTACAGATACGCAGTATTTT. This sequence encodes CASSVGGQGATDTQYF. This chain connects TRBV9 to TRBJ2-3, with TRBD1 matching 12 bases. The J segment lost 3 bases and the V segment lost 0 bases, leaving 2 bases of the junction unmatched. The CDR3 totals 16 residues. Germline V gene sequence: CDR1 SGDLS, CDR2 YYNGEE. The variable domain in full, completed from reference TRBV9 and TRBJ2-3, reads DSGVTQTPKHLITATGQRVTLRCSPRSGDLSVYWYQQSLDQGLQFLIQYYNGEERAKGNILERFSAQQFPDLHSELNLSSLELGDSALYFCASSVGGQGATDTQYFGPGTRLTVL.

This clone was counted only a few times. The genes are TRBV6-1 and TRBJ1-2; 9 bases are shared with TRBD1. Losses at the gene ends were 6 bases for V and 8 bases for J; bases not matched to a gene: 10. The CDR3 contains 14 residues. In germline, CDR1 is MNHNS, CDR2 SASEGT. The CDR3 coding sequence is TGTGCCAGCAGGAAAGGACAGGGGACAGGCGGCTACACCTTC. Protein product: CASRKGQGTGGYTF.

This clone has more than one count but fewer than ten. This sequence joins TRBV7-3 and TRBJ2-7; the D gene could be TRBD1 or TRBD2 (5 bases each). CDR1 is SGHTA, CDR2 FQGTGA, per germline. Trimming stripped 2 bases from V and 6 bases from J, with 11 bases between. This CDR3 spans 13 amino acids. The CDR3 coding sequence is TGTGCCAGCAGCTTACAGGGAAGCGGCGAGCAGTACTTC. This translates into CASSLQGSGEQYF.